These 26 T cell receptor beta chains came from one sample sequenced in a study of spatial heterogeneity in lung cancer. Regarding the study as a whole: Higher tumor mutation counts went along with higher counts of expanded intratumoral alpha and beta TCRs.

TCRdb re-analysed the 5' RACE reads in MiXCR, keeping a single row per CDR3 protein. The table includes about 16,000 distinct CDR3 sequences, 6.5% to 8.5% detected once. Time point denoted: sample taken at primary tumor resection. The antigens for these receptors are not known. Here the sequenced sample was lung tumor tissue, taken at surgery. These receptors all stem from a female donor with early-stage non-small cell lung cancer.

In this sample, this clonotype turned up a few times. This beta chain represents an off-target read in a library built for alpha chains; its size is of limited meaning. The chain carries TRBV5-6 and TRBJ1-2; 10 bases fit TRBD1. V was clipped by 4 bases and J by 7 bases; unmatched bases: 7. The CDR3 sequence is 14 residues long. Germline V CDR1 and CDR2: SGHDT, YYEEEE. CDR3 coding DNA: TGTGCCAGCAGCCCTCGGGACAGGGGAATTGGCTACACCTTC. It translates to CASSPRDRGIGYTF.

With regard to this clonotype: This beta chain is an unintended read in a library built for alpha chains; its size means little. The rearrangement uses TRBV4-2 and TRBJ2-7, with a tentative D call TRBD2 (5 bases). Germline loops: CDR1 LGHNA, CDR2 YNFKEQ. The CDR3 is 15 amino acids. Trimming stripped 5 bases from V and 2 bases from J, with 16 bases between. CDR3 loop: CASSAGGGTPYEQYF. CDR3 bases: TGTGCCAGCAGCGCCGGAGGAGGAACTCCCTACGAGCAGTACTTC.

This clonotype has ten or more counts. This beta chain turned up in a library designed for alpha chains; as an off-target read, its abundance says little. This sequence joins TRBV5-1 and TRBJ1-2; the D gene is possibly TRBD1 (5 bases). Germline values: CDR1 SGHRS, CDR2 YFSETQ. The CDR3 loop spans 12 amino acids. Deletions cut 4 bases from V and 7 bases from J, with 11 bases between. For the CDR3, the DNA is TGCGCCAGCAGCATAGGGGAAGGTGGCTACACCTTC. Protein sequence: CASSIGEGGYTF.

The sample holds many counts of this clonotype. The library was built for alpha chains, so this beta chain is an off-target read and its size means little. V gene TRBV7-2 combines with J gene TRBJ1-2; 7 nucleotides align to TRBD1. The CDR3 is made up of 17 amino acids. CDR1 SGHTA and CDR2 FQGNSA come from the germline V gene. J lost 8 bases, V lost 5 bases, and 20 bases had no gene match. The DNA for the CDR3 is TGTGCCAGCAGCCCCGACTGGGAGACAGGGAGGCGGAGGGGCTACACCTTC. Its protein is CASSPDWETGRRRGYTF.

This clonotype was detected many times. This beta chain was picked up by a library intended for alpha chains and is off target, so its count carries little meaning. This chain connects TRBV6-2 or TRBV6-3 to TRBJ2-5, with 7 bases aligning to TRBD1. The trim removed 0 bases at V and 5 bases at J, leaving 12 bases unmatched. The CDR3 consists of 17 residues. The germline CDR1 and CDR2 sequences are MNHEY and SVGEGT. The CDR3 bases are TGTGCCAGCAGTTACTCGACGGAACAGGGGTTCACCGAGACCCAGTACTTC. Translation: CASSYSTEQGFTETQYF.

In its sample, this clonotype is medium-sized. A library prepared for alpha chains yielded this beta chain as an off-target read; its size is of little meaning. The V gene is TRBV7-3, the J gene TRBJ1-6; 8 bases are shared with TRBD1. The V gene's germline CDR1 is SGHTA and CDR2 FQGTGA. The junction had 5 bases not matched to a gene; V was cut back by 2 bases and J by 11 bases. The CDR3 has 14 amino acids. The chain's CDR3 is CASSLGQGRTPLHF. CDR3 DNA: TGTGCCAGCAGCTTAGGACAGGGTCGCACACCCCTCCACTTT.

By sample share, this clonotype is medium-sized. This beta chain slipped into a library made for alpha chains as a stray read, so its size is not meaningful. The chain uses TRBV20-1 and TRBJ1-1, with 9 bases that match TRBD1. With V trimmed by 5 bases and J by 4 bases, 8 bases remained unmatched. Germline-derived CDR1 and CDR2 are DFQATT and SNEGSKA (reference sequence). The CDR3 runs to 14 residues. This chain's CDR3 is CSASDGTGFTEAFF. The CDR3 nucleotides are TGCAGTGCTTCCGATGGGACAGGGTTCACTGAAGCTTTCTTT.

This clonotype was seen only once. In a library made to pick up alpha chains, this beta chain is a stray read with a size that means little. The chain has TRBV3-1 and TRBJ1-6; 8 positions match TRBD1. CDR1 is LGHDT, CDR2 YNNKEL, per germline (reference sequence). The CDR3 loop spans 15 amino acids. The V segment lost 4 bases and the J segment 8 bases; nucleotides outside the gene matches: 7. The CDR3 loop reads CASSLGQGRYSPLHF. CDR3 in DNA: TGTGCCAGCAGCCTTGGACAGGGCCGGTATTCACCCCTCCACTTT.

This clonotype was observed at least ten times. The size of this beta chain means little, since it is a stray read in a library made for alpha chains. The CDR3 nucleotides read TGTGCCAGCAGTTTACGTAGGGATAGCGGGGGGACCCCAGATACGCAGTATTTT. Amino acids: CASSLRRDSGGTPDTQYF. The J gene is TRBJ2-3, the V gene TRBV28; 10 bases align to TRBD2. V was pared by 2 bases and J by 4 bases, with 12 bases of the junction left unmatched. Germline CDR1 and CDR2: MDHEN and SYDVKM. The CDR3 is 18 residues long.

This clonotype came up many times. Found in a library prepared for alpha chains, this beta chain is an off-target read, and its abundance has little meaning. CDR3 region: CASSPPTQTQYF. The CDR3, as DNA: TGTGCCAGCAGCCCCCCGACCCAGACCCAGTACTTC. This chain links TRBV11-2 with TRBJ2-5; D is undetermined. The CDR3 sequence is 12 residues long. Looked up from germline, CDR1 is SGHAT and CDR2 is FQNNGV. V lost 5 bases, J lost 6 bases, and 10 bases lay in between.

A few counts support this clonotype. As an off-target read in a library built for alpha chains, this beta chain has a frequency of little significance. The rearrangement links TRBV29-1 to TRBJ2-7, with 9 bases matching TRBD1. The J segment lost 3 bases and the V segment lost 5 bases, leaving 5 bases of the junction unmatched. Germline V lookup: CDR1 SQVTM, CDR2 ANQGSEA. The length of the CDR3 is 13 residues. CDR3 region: CSVNQGQGYEQYF. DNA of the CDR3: TGCAGCGTTAACCAGGGACAGGGCTACGAGCAGTACTTC.

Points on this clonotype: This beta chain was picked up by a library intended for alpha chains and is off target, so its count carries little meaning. The CDR3 nucleotides read TGTGCCAGCAGTGCAATCGACGGGGTTCAGCCCCAGCATTTT. Translated, it gives CASSAIDGVQPQHF. The chain uses TRBV2 and TRBJ1-5; D gene ambiguous. V was clipped by 4 bases and J by 6 bases, with 13 bases between them. Germline lookup yields CDR1 SNHLY and CDR2 FYNNEI. This CDR3 spans 14 amino acids.

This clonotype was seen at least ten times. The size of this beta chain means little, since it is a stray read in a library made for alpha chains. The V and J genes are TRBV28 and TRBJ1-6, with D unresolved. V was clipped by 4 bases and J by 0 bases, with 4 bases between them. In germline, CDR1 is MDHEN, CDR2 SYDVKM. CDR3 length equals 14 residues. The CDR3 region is CASSWGSYNSPLHF. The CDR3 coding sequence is TGTGCCAGCAGTTGGGGCTCCTATAATTCACCCCTCCACTTT.

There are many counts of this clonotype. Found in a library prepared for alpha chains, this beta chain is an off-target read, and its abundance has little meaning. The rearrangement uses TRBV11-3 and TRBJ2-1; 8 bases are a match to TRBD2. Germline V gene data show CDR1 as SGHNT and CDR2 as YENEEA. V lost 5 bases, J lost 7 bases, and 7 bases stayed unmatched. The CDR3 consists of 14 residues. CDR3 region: CASSLGGAVNEQFF. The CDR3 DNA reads TGTGCCAGCAGCCTCGGGGGGGCGGTAAATGAGCAGTTCTTC.

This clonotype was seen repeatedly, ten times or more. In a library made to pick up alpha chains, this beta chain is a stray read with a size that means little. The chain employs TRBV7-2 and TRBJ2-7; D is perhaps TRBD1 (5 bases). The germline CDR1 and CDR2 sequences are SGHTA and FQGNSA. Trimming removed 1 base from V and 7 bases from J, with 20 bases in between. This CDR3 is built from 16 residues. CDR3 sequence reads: CASSLGNYGRAWEQYF. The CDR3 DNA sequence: TGTGCCAGCAGCTTAGGGAATTACGGCAGGGCCTGGGAGCAGTACTTC.

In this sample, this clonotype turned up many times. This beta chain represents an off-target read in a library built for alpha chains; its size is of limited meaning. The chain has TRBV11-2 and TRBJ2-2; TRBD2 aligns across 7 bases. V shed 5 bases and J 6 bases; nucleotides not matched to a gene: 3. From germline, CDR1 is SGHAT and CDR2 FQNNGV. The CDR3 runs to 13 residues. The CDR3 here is CASSLLASGELFF. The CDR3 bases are TGTGCCAGCAGCCTACTAGCGTCCGGGGAGCTGTTTTTT.

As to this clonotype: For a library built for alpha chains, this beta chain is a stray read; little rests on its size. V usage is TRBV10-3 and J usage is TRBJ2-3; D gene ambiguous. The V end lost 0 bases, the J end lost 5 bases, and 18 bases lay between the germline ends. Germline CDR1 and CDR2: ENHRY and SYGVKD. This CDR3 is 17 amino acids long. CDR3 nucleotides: TGTGCCATCAGTGAGTCAGGCCTACCCCCCGCCGGAGATACGCAGTATTTT. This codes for CAISESGLPPAGDTQYF.

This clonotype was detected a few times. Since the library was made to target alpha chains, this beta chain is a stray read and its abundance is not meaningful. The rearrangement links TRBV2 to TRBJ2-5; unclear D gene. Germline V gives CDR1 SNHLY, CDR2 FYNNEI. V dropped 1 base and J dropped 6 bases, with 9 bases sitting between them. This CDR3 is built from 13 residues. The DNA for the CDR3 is TGTGCCAGCAGTGAAGAACAGTCTAAGACCCAGTACTTC. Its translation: CASSEEQSKTQYF.

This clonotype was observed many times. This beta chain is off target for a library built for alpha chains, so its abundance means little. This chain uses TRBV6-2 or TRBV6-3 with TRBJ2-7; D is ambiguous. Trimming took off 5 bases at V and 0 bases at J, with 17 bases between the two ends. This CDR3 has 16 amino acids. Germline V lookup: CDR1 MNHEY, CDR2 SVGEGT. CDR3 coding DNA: TGTGCCAGCAGTCCCCCTCCGGGTTACACCTCCTACGAGCAGTACTTC. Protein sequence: CASSPPPGYTSYEQYF.

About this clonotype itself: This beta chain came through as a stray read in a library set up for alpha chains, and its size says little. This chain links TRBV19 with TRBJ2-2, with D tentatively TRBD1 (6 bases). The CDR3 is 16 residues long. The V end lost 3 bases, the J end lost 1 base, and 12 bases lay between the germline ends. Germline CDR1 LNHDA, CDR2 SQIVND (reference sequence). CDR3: CASSIYPDRNTGELFF. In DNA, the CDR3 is TGTGCCAGTAGTATTTACCCGGACAGGAACACCGGGGAGCTGTTTTTT.

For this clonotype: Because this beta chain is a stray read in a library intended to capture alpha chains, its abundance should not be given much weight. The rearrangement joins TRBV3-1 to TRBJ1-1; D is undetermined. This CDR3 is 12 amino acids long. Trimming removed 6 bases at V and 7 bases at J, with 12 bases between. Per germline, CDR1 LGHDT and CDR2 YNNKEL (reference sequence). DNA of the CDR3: TGTGCCAGCAGTTCATACACGGTTGAAGCTTTCTTT. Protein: CASSSYTVEAFF.

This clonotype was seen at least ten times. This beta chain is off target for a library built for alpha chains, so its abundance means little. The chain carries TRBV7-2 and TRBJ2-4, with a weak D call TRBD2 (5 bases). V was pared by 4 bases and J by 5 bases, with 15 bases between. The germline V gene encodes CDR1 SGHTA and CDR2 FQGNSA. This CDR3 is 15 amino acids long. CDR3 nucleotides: TGTGCCAGCAGCTCGAGGGCCAGATTTCAAAACATTCAGTACTTC. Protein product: CASSSRARFQNIQYF.

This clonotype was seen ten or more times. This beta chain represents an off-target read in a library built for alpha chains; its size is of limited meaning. Here the CDR3 DNA reads TGTGCCAGCAGTTTGGAACCTTGGATGAGGGGACTGTTTTTT. Translating gives CASSLEPWMRGLFF. V usage is TRBV28 and J usage is TRBJ1-4, with a tentative D call TRBD1 (5 bases). The germline gives CDR1 MDHEN, CDR2 SYDVKM. V shed 3 bases and J shed 13 bases, with 18 bases lying between them. The CDR3 loop spans 14 amino acids. The full variable domain, completed using reference TRBV28 and TRBJ1-4, is DVKVTQSSRYLVKRTGEKVFLECVQDMDHENMFWYRQDPGLGLRLIYFSYDVKMKEKGDIPEGYSVSREKKERFSLILESASTNQTSMYLCASSLEPWMRGLFFGSGTQLSVL.

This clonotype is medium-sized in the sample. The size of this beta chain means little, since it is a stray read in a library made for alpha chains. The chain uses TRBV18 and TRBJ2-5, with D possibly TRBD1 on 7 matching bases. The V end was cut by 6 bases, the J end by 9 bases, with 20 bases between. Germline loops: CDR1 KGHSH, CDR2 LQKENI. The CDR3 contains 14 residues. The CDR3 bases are TGTGCCAGCTCCGGGGGACAGAGGCGTATGGCCCAGTACTTC. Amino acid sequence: CASSGGQRRMAQYF.

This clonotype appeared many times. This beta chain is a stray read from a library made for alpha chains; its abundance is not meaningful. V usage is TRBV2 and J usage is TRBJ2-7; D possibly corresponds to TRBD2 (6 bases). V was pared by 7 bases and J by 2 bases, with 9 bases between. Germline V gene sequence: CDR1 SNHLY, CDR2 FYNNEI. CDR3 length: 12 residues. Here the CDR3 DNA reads TGTGCCAGCAAGGAGGGACCCTACGAGCAGTACTTC. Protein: CASKEGPYEQYF.

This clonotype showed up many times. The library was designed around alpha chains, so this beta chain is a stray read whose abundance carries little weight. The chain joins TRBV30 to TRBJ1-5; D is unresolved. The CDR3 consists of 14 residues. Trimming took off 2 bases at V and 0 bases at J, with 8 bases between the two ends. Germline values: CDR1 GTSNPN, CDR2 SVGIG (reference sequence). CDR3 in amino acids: CAWSLGYSNQPQHF. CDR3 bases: TGTGCCTGGAGTCTGGGATATAGCAATCAGCCCCAGCATTTT. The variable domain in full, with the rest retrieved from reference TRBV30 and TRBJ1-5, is SQTIHQWPATLVQPVGSPLSLECTVEGTSNPNLYWYRQAAGRGLQLLFYSVGIGQISSEVPQNLSASRPQDRQFILSSKKLLLSDSGFYLCAWSLGYSNQPQHFGDGTRLSIL.